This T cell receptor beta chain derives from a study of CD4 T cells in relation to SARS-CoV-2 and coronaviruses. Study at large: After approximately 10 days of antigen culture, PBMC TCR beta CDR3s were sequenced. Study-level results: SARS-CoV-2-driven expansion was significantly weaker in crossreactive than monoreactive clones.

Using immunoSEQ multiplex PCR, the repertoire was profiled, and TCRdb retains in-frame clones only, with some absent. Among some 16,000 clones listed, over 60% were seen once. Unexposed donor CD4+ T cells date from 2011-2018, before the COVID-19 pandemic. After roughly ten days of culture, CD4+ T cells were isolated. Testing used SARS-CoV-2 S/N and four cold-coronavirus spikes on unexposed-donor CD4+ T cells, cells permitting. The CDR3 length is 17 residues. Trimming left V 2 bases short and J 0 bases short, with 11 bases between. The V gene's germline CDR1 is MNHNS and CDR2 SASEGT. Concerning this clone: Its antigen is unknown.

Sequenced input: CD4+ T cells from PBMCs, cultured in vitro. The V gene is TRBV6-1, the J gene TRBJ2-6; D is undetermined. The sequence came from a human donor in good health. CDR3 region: CASSESIGNSGANVLTF. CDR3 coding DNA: TGTGCCAGCAGTGAAAGTATTGGGAACTCTGGGGCCAACGTCCTGACTTTC.